The clone carrying this TCR beta chain occurred a few times. Antigen specificity is unknown. Measured with immunoSEQ multiplex PCR; TCRdb has only the in-frame clones, and not every one. This table holds some 140,000 clones, under 95% found once. The record originates from a study of T cell responses to AZD1222 COVID-19 vaccine. For the study at large: Investigators merged groups given second doses at roughly 4 or roughly 12 weeks. The study's findings and limits: The study reported that nearly half of spike-specific TCRs target unmutated variant regions. Donors in the cohort were predominantly white British and more often female, and clonal diversity was possibly underestimated. Distributed over spike, vaccine-associated CD4 TCRs predominated at 160-218 and 743-854.

Germline assignment: CDR1 SGHTA and CDR2 FQGNSA. Trimming pared 1 base from V and 1 base from J, leaving 14 bases between. This CDR3 is 17 amino acids long. The chain recombines TRBV7-2 with TRBJ1-5, with D perhaps TRBD1 (5 bases). The sequences come from peripheral blood, collected on day 0 of AZD1222 vaccination. The clonotype was recovered from an adult in good health. The CDR3 loop reads CASSLGGLGGSNQPQHF. The CDR3 DNA is TGTGCCAGCAGCTTAGGAGGGTTGGGGGGGAGCAATCAGCCCCAGCATTTT.